This T cell receptor beta chain was recovered during a study of post-analysis software for immune sequencing data. Background on the study: Progressive-relapsing, secondary progressive and relapsing-remitting multiple sclerosis were among the disease courses included. Whole-study findings and limits: The five TRBV segments detected at higher frequency in patients than in controls included TRBV5-6, TRBV5-1 and TRBV20-1.

Worth noting for this clonotype: Its specificity is not known.

TCR beta cDNA libraries included unique molecular identifiers. The authors obtained roughly 0.5 million cDNA molecules from approximately 0.95 to 9.8 million T cells. Each CDR3 protein gets one entry after TCRdb re-called the PCR reads with MiXCR. The sample holds roughly 730,000 distinct CDR3 sequences; 30% are singletons and the top ten take roughly 0.53%. V shed 6 bases and J shed 4 bases, with 14 bases lying between them. The CDR3 contains 14 residues. What was sequenced was blood. The V gene is TRBV12-3 or TRBV12-4, the J gene TRBJ2-3; D is uncertain. The origin of this receptor is a girl aged 5 to 17 with multiple sclerosis. CDR3 loop: CASSLHREADTQYF. The CDR3, as DNA: TGTGCCAGCAGCTTACACCGAGAGGCAGATACGCAGTATTTT.